Below are 9 T cell receptor beta chains sequenced from a single sample in a study of cytomegalovirus exposure and HLA in healthy donors. The PCR ran on 60 Vbeta and 13 Jbeta primers. Libraries were prepared by immunoSEQ multiplex PCR; TCRdb keeps only in-frame clonotypes and omits some of them. The sample shows around 120,000 clones, approximately 80% of them seen only once. The sequenced sample was PBMCs. The receptors come from a man in his fifties in good health and CMV-seronegative.

V gene TRBV9 combines with J gene TRBJ2-5; 8 bases are a match to TRBD2. The CDR3 sequence is 15 residues long. V trimming: 0 bases; J trimming: 1 base; junction bases outside the gene matches: 2. Per germline, CDR1 SGDLS and CDR2 YYNGEE. As DNA, the CDR3 is TGTGCCAGCAGCGTAGAAGGGACTAGCCAAGAGACCCAGTACTTC. Protein product: CASSVEGTSQETQYF. Complete variable domain (other parts from reference TRBV9 and TRBJ2-5): DSGVTQTPKHLITATGQRVTLRCSPRSGDLSVYWYQQSLDQGLQFLIQYYNGEERAKGNILERFSAQQFPDLHSELNLSSLELGDSALYFCASSVEGTSQETQYFGPGTRLLVL.

The genes are TRBV2 and TRBJ2-2; D perhaps matches TRBD1 (6 bases). CDR1 is SNHLY and CDR2 is FYNNEI in the germline V gene. The CDR3 length is 13 residues. The DNA of the CDR3 is TGTGCGGACAGCCCCCGAGGGGACGGGGAGCTGTTTTTT. Translation gives CADSPRGDGELFF.

V usage is TRBV7-2 and J usage is TRBJ2-1; TRBD2 matches at 10 bases. The CDR3 loop spans 15 amino acids. The V gene's germline CDR1 is SGHTA and CDR2 FQGNSA. With V trimmed by 8 bases and J by 4 bases, 8 bases remained unmatched. The CDR3 nucleotides read TGTGCCAGCTCCCTTCGGACTAGCGGATACAATGAGCAGTTCTTC. It encodes CASSLRTSGYNEQFF. Full variable domain (remainder filled in from reference TRBV7-2 and TRBJ2-1): GAGVSQSPSNKVTEKGKDVELRCDPISGHTALYWYRQSLGQGLEFLIYFQGNSAPDKSGLPSDRFSAERTGGSVSTLTIQRTQQEDSAVYLCASSLRTSGYNEQFFGPGTRLTVL.

The rearrangement uses TRBV2 and TRBJ2-7; TRBD1 matches 9 bases. This CDR3 is built from 12 residues. Trimming at V came to 6 bases and at J to 5 bases, leaving 2 bases not matched to a gene. Germline V gene data show CDR1 as SNHLY and CDR2 as FYNNEI. CDR3 region: CASRDRGDEQYF. For the CDR3, the DNA is TGTGCCAGCAGGGACAGGGGCGACGAGCAGTACTTC.

This clone was counted once. The chain carries TRBV18 and TRBJ2-7; D unclear. The V end lost 4 bases, the J end lost 5 bases, and 6 bases lay between the germline ends. Germline-derived CDR1 and CDR2 are KGHSH and LQKENI. This CDR3 region has 11 residues. For the CDR3, the DNA is TGTGCCAGCTCACAAATCGACGAGCAGTACTTC. Amino acid sequence: CASSQIDEQYF.

The V call is TRBV15, the J call TRBJ1-2, with 7 bases matching TRBD1. Trimming cost V 3 bases and J 8 bases; bases outside gene matches: 12. The V gene's germline CDR1 is LNHNV and CDR2 YYDKDF (reference sequence). This CDR3 contains 15 residues. CDR3: CATSSPHGGGQGYTF. The CDR3 DNA follows: TGTGCCACCAGCAGCCCCCACGGAGGGGGCCAAGGCTACACCTTC. Using reference TRBV15 and TRBJ1-2 for the parts outside the CDR3, the full variable domain is DAMVIQNPRYQVTQFGKPVTLSCSQTLNHNVMYWYQQKSSQAPKLLFHYYDKDFNNEADTPDNFQSRRPNTSFCFLDIRSPGLGDTAMYLCATSSPHGGGQGYTFGSGTRLTVV.

The V call is TRBV7-8, the J call TRBJ2-7, with D perhaps TRBD2 (7 bases). The V gene's germline CDR1 is SGHVS and CDR2 FQNEAQ. Trimming pared 4 bases from V and 4 bases from J, leaving 17 bases between. The CDR3 loop spans 15 amino acids. The CDR3 protein is CASSSGEGGLYEQYF. The DNA of the CDR3 is TGTGCCAGCAGCTCTGGGGAGGGGGGCTTGTACGAGCAGTACTTC.

The chain combines TRBV5-1 with TRBJ2-3; D possibly corresponds to TRBD2 (7 bases). Trimming took 2 bases from V and 3 from J, leaving 19 bases between them. This CDR3 is built from 17 residues. Germline lookup yields CDR1 SGHRS and CDR2 YFSETQ. The CDR3 nucleotides are TGCGCCAGCAGCTTCTCCTTTGGGGGGGGCGGGACAGATACGCAGTATTTT. It specifies CASSFSFGGGGTDTQYF.

The chain uses TRBV19 and TRBJ1-4, with D possibly matching TRBD1 (5 bases). The CDR3 contains 16 residues. Germline V gene lookup returns CDR1 LNHDA and CDR2 SQIVND (reference sequence). V was clipped by 7 bases and J by 8 bases, with 23 bases between them. The CDR3 DNA is TGTGCCAGTACCCTCCACGGGGGTAGGAGGAGGGAAAAACTGTTTTTT. This encodes CASTLHGGRRREKLFF.